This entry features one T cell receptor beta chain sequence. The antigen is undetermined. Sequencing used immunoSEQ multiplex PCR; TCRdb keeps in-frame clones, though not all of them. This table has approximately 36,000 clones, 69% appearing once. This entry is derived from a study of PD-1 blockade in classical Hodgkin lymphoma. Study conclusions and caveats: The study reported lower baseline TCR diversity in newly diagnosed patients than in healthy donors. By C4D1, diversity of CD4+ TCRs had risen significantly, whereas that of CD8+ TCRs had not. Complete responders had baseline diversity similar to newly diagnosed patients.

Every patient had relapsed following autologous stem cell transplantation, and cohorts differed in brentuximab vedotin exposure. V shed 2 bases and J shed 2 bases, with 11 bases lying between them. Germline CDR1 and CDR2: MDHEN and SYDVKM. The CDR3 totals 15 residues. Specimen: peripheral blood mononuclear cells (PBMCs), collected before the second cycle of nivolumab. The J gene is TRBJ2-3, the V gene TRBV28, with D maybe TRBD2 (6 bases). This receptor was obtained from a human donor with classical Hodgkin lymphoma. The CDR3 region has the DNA TGTGCCAGCAGTTTAGGACTACCGACCACAGATACGCAGTATTTT. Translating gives CASSLGLPTTDTQYF.